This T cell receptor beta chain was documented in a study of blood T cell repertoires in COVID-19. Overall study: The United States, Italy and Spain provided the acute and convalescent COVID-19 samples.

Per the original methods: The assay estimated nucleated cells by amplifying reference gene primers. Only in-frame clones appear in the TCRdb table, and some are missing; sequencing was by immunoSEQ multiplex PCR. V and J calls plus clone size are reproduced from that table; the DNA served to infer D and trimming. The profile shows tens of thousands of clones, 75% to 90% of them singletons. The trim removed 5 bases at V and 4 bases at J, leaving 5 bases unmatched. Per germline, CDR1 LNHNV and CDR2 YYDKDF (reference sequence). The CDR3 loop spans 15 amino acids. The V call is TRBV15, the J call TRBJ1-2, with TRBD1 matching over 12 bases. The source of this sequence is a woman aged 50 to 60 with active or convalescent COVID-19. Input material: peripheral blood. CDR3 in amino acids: CATSGGQGAFYGYTF. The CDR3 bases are TGTGCCACCAGCGGGGGACAGGGGGCCTTCTATGGCTACACCTTC.